Each of the 20 T cell receptor beta chains below was sequenced from the same sample in a study of blood T cell repertoires in COVID-19. Using immunoSEQ multiplex PCR, the repertoire was profiled, and TCRdb retains in-frame clones only, with some absent. The profile shows some 160,000 clones, approximately 90% of them singletons. The sequenced sample consisted of peripheral blood. The receptors originated from a woman in her seventies with COVID-19, enrolled during active disease.

This clone showed up just once. The chain has TRBV2 and TRBJ2-5; no clear D. This CDR3 comprises 14 residues. Germline assignment: CDR1 SNHLY and CDR2 FYNNEI. The V and J ends lost 7 bases and 10 bases respectively, with 22 bases between them. The CDR3 DNA is TGTGCCAGCACCCAGAGGAACTCCCTCCGGGTCCAGTACTTC. This codes for CASTQRNSLRVQYF.

The V call is TRBV5-4, the J call TRBJ2-5; TRBD2 matches at 10 bases. Per the germline V gene, CDR1 is SGHNT and CDR2 is YYREEE (reference sequence). V shed 4 bases and J 6 bases; nucleotides not matched to a gene: 9. The CDR3 contains 15 residues. The CDR3 bases are TGTGCCAGCAGCCGACCGAGTAGCGGGGGGAAGACCCAGTACTTC. The encoded protein is CASSRPSSGGKTQYF. The entire variable domain, with the rest obtained from reference TRBV5-4 and TRBJ2-5, is as follows: ETGVTQSPTHLIKTRGQQVTLRCSSQSGHNTVSWYQQALGQGPQFIFQYYREEENGRGNFPPRFSGLQFPNYSSELNVNALELDDSALYLCASSRPSSGGKTQYFGPGTRLLVL.

V is TRBV7-3 and J is TRBJ2-5; D is possibly TRBD2 (5 bases). Germline-derived CDR1 and CDR2 are SGHTA and FQGTGA. V shed 3 bases and J shed 5 bases, with 16 bases lying between them. This CDR3 has 15 residues. CDR3 bases: TGTGCCAGCAGCTTTTTAGGAGCTAGGACTGAGACCCAGTACTTC. Amino acids: CASSFLGARTETQYF.

This sequence joins TRBV3-1 (or the pseudogene TRBV3-2) and TRBJ1-1; weak D call: TRBD1 (5 bases). CDR1 is LGHDT and CDR2 is YNNKEL in the germline V gene (reference sequence). The CDR3 has 15 residues. V lost 4 bases to trimming and J lost 1 base, with 13 bases between them. The CDR3 DNA reads TGTGCCAGCAGCCGGGGGGTGGGGCCGAACACTGAAGCTTTCTTT. As protein: CASSRGVGPNTEAFF.

The genes are TRBV7-9 and TRBJ2-7; 10 bases are a match to TRBD1. This CDR3 has 15 residues. Germline V gene data show CDR1 as SEHNR and CDR2 as FQNEAQ (reference sequence). With 5 bases clipped from V and 2 bases from J, the junction kept 6 bases outside the gene matches. The chain's CDR3 is CASSLGTGVAYEQYF. The CDR3 bases are TGTGCCAGCAGCCTGGGGACAGGGGTTGCCTACGAGCAGTACTTC.

For this clone: Different DNA sequences within this sample yield the same CDR3. The J gene is TRBJ2-7, the V gene TRBV2; a possible D gene is TRBD2 (5 bases). V dropped 5 bases and J dropped 4 bases, with 6 bases sitting between them. Germline CDR1 SNHLY, CDR2 FYNNEI. The CDR3 extends over 11 amino acids. The CDR3 reads CASSTGYEQYF. DNA for the CDR3: TGTGCCAGCAGTACGGGGTACGAGCAGTACTTC.

CDR3 sequence: CASSLVDRRVNTEAFF. The CDR3 DNA reads TGTGCCAGCAGCTTGGTTGATCGCAGGGTGAACACTGAAGCTTTCTTT. V usage is TRBV5-4 and J usage is TRBJ1-1, with TRBD1 as a possible D gene (5 bases). Trimming cost V 0 bases and J 0 bases, with 12 bases left between them. CDR3 length: 16 residues. Germline lookup yields CDR1 SGHNT and CDR2 YYREEE (reference sequence).

J is TRBJ2-2 and V is TRBV10-3, with D tentatively TRBD1 (8 bases). V dropped 2 bases and J dropped 3 bases, with 19 bases sitting between them. CDR1 and CDR2 (germline): ENHRY, SYGVKD. This CDR3 is built from 18 residues. CDR3 sequence reads: CAISEAGAWTGHTGELFF. The CDR3 DNA reads as TGTGCCATCAGTGAGGCGGGAGCTTGGACAGGGCACACCGGGGAGCTGTTTTTT.

The chain joins TRBV19 to TRBJ2-7, with a weak D call TRBD1 (6 bases). The CDR3 runs 14 residues. CDR1 is LNHDA, CDR2 SQIVND, per germline (reference sequence). V lost 5 bases, J lost 0 bases, and 11 bases lay in between. This CDR3 reads CASSVTGSSYEQYF. In DNA, the CDR3 is TGTGCCAGTAGTGTGACAGGTAGCTCCTACGAGCAGTACTTC.

This sequence joins TRBV28 and TRBJ2-7, with D tentatively TRBD2 (7 bases). Germline V gives CDR1 MDHEN, CDR2 SYDVKM. This CDR3 comprises 15 residues. The CDR3 loop is CATVGAGVLMNEQYF. CDR3 bases: TGTGCGACGGTGGGGGCGGGGGTTCTTATGAACGAGCAGTACTTC.

This clone turned up a few times. This rearrangement joins TRBV7-3 to TRBJ1-3; 7 nucleotides align to TRBD1. Losses at the gene ends were 1 base for V and 8 bases for J; bases not matched to a gene: 2. The CDR3 has 13 residues. CDR1 is SGHTA and CDR2 is FQGTGA in the germline V gene. CDR3 in amino acids: CASSLNRGHTIYF. The CDR3 DNA reads as TGTGCCAGCAGCTTAAACAGGGGACACACCATATATTTT.

This sequence joins TRBV6-5 and TRBJ2-5, with 9 bases aligning to TRBD1. Looked up from germline, CDR1 is MNHEY and CDR2 is SVGAGI. CDR3 size: 16 residues. The ends lost 2 bases at V and 5 bases at J; junction bases unmatched: 9. The CDR3: CASSYASGTGRETQYF. CDR3 DNA sequence: TGTGCCAGCAGTTACGCGTCCGGGACAGGGAGGGAGACCCAGTACTTC.

This chain links TRBV5-4 with TRBJ1-3; 8 bases agree with TRBD1. Trimming removed 4 bases from V and 1 base from J; junction bases left unmatched: 4. The germline V gene encodes CDR1 SGHNT and CDR2 YYREEE (reference sequence). The CDR3 length is 15 residues. CDR3 DNA sequence: TGTGCCAGCAGCCCAGGGGGCGTTTCTGGAAACACCATATATTTT. It encodes CASSPGGVSGNTIYF. The complete variable domain, with remaining parts taken from reference TRBV5-4 and TRBJ1-3, reads ETGVTQSPTHLIKTRGQQVTLRCSSQSGHNTVSWYQQALGQGPQFIFQYYREEENGRGNFPPRFSGLQFPNYSSELNVNALELDDSALYLCASSPGGVSGNTIYFGEGSWLTVV.

The chain recombines TRBV28 with TRBJ2-3; D may be TRBD2 (6 bases). The V end lost 7 bases, the J end lost 3 bases, and 17 bases lay between the germline ends. Germline V CDR1 and CDR2: MDHEN, SYDVKM. The CDR3 contains 15 residues. The DNA for the CDR3 is TGTGCCAGCAATCATTCCCCGGGGGTTACAGATACGCAGTATTTT. It is translated as CASNHSPGVTDTQYF.

This chain joins TRBV28 and TRBJ1-4; 9 bases match TRBD1. This CDR3 is built from 12 residues. V gave up 8 bases and J gave up 10 bases; unmatched junction bases: 5. Germline loops: CDR1 MDHEN, CDR2 SYDVKM. As DNA, the CDR3 is TGTGCCAGCCGGACAGGGGCTGGAAAACTGTTTTTT. Protein: CASRTGAGKLFF. Full variable domain (missing parts from reference TRBV28 and TRBJ1-4): DVKVTQSSRYLVKRTGEKVFLECVQDMDHENMFWYRQDPGLGLRLIYFSYDVKMKEKGDIPEGYSVSREKKERFSLILESASTNQTSMYLCASRTGAGKLFFGSGTQLSVL.

This chain connects TRBV6-5 to TRBJ1-1, with D tentatively TRBD1 (5 bases). The CDR3 has 13 residues. Trimming pared 6 bases from V and 1 base from J, leaving 9 bases between. Germline V gives CDR1 MNHEY, CDR2 SVGAGI. DNA for the CDR3: TGTGCCAGCAGGGACCAGGGGAACACTGAAGCTTTCTTT. Its translation: CASRDQGNTEAFF.

The V call is TRBV2, the J call TRBJ2-7; D possibly corresponds to TRBD2 (5 bases). This CDR3 region has 11 residues. Trimming shortened V by 2 bases and J by 7 bases, and 6 bases separated the two germline ends. Germline CDR1 SNHLY, CDR2 FYNNEI. CDR3 sequence: CASSETGEQYF. Written as DNA, the CDR3 is TGTGCCAGCAGTGAAACGGGGGAGCAGTACTTC.

The chain combines TRBV5-4 with TRBJ2-3, with D possibly TRBD2 on 5 matching bases. The V and J ends lost 4 bases and 2 bases respectively, with 17 bases between them. The CDR3 totals 16 residues. Germline V gene lookup returns CDR1 SGHNT and CDR2 YYREEE (reference sequence). CDR3 residues: CASSRDGPTHTDTQYF. CDR3 in DNA: TGTGCCAGCAGCCGGGATGGACCGACGCACACAGATACGCAGTATTTT.

The chain combines TRBV10-3 with TRBJ1-1; unclear D gene. This CDR3 has 14 amino acids. The V gene lost 4 bases and the J gene lost 1 base, with 10 bases spanning the gap. Germline CDR1 ENHRY, CDR2 SYGVKD. CDR3 sequence: CAISVGVSNTEAFF. In DNA form, the CDR3 reads TGTGCCATCAGTGTCGGAGTCTCGAACACTGAAGCTTTCTTT.

The chain joins TRBV14 to TRBJ1-3, with D hard to call. CDR1 is SGHDN and CDR2 is FVKESK in the germline V gene. This CDR3 has 15 amino acids. Trimming removed 1 base from V and 4 bases from J, with 11 bases in between. CDR3 protein: CASSQAVIQGNTIYF. The CDR3 region has the DNA TGTGCCAGCAGCCAAGCGGTGATACAGGGAAACACCATATATTTT.